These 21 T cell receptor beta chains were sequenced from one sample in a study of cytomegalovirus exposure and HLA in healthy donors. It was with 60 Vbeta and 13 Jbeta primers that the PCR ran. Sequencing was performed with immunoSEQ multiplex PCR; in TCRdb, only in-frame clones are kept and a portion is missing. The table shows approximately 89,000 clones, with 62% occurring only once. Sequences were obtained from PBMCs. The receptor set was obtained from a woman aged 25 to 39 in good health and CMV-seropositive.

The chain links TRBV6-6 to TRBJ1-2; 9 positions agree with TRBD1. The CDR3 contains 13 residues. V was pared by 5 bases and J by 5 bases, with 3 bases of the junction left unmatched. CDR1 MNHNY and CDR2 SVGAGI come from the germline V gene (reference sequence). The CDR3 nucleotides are TGTGCCAGCAGTGCGGGACAGGGATATGGCTACACCTTC. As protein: CASSAGQGYGYTF.

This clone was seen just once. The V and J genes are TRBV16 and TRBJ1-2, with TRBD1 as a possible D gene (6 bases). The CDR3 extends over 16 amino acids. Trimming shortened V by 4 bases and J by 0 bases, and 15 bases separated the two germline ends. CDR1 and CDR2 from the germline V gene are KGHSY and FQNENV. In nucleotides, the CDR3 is TGTGCCAGCAGCCCGAGCCAGGGGAAGGCTAACTATGGCTACACCTTC. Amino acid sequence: CASSPSQGKANYGYTF.

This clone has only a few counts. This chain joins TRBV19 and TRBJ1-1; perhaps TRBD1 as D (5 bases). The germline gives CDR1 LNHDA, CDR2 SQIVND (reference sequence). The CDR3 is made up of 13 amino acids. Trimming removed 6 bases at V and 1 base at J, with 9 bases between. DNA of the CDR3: TGTGCCAGTAGGCGGGGGACGAACACTGAAGCTTTCTTT. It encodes CASRRGTNTEAFF.

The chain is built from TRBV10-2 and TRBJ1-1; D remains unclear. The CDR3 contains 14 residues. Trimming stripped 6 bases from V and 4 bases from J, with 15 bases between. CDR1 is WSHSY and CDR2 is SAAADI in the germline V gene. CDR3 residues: CASSAGMLGTEAFF. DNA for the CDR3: TGCGCCAGCAGCGCCGGGATGCTGGGCACTGAAGCTTTCTTT.

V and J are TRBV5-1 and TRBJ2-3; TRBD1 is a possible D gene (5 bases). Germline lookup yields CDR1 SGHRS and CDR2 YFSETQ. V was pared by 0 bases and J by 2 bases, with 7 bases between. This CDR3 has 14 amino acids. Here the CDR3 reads CASSLAQDTDTQYF. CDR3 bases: TGCGCCAGCAGCTTGGCACAGGACACAGATACGCAGTATTTT.

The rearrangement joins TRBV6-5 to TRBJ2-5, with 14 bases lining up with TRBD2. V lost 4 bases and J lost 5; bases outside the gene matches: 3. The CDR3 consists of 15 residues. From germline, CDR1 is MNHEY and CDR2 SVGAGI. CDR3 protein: CASSSTSGGAETQYF. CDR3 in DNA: TGTGCCAGCAGTTCGACTAGCGGGGGGGCGGAGACCCAGTACTTC.

CDR3: CASSYSKRTDGYTF. CDR3 in DNA: TGTGCCAGCAGTTACTCGAAGAGGACTGATGGCTACACCTTC. The chain has TRBV6-6 and TRBJ1-2; D unclear. V lost 0 bases and J 6 bases, leaving 11 bases between the germline ends. CDR3 size: 14 residues. CDR1 and CDR2 (germline): MNHNY, SVGAGI (reference sequence).

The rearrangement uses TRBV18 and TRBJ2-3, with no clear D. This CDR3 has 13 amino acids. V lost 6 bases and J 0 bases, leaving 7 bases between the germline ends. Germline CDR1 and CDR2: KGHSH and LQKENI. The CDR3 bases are TGTGCCAGCTCCTCCCCCAGCACAGATACGCAGTATTTT. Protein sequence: CASSSPSTDTQYF.

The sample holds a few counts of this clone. The CDR3 DNA is TGTGCCTGGAGTGTATCCGGGACAGGACGAACCGGGGAGCTGTTTTTT. Protein sequence: CAWSVSGTGRTGELFF. The chain employs TRBV30 and TRBJ2-2; 8 bases fit TRBD1. Trimming took 0 bases from V and 5 from J; bases not matched to a gene: 8. The CDR3 length is 16 residues. The germline V gene has CDR1 GTSNPN and CDR2 SVGIG (reference sequence).

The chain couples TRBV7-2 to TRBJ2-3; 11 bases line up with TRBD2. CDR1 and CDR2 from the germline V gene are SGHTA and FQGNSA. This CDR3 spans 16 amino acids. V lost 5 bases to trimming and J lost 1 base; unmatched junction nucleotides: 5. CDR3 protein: CASSLLTSGGTDTQYF. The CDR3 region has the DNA TGTGCCAGCAGCCTGCTGACTAGCGGGGGCACAGATACGCAGTATTTT. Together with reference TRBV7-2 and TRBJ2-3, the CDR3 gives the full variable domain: GAGVSQSPSNKVTEKGKDVELRCDPISGHTALYWYRQSLGQGLEFLIYFQGNSAPDKSGLPSDRFSAERTGGSVSTLTIQRTQQEDSAVYLCASSLLTSGGTDTQYFGPGTRLTVL.

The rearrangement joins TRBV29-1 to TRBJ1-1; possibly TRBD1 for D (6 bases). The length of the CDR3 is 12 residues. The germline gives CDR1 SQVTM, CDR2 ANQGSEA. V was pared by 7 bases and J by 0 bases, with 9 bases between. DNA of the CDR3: TGCAGCGGAGGACAGATGAACACTGAAGCTTTCTTT. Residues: CSGGQMNTEAFF.

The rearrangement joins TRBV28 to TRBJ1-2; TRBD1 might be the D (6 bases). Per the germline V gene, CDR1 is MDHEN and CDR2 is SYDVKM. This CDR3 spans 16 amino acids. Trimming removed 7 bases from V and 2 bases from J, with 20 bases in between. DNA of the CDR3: TGTGCCAGCATTGTTGGGGGCAGGGGTATGAACTATGGCTACACCTTC. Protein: CASIVGGRGMNYGYTF.

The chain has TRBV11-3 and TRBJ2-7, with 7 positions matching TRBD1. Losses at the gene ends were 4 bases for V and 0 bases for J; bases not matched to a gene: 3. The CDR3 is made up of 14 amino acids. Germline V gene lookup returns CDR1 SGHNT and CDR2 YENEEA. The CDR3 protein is CASSSGTASYEQYF. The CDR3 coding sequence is TGTGCCAGCAGCTCCGGGACAGCCTCCTACGAGCAGTACTTC.

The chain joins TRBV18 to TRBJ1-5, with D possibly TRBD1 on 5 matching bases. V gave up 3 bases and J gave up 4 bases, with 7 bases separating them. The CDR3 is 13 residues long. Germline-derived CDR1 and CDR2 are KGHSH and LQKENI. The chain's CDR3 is CASSPGGNQPQHF. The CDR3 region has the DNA TGTGCCAGCTCACCGGGGGGAAATCAGCCCCAGCATTTT. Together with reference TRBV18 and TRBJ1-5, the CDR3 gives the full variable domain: NAGVMQNPRHLVRRRGQEARLRCSPMKGHSHVYWYRQLPEEGLKFMVYLQKENIIDESGMPKERFSAEFPKEGPSILRIQQVVRGDSAAYFCASSPGGNQPQHFGDGTRLSIL.

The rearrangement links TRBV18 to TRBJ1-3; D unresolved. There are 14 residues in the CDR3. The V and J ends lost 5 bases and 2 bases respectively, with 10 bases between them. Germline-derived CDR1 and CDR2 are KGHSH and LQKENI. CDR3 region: CASSAEITGNTIYF. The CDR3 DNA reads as TGTGCCAGCTCAGCTGAGATTACTGGAAACACCATATATTTT.

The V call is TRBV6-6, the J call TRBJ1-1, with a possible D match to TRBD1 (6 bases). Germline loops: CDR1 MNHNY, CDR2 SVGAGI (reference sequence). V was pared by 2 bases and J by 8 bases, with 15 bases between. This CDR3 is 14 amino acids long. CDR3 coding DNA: TGTGCCAGCAGTTACCCCGGGGACACCTCAGAAGCTTTCTTT. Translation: CASSYPGDTSEAFF.

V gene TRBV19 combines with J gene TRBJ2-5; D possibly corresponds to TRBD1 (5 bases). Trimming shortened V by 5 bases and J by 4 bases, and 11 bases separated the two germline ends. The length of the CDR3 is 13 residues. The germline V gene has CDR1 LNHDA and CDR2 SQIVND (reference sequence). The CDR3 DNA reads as TGTGCCAGTAGTCCAGACAGAAGAGAGACCCAGTACTTC. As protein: CASSPDRRETQYF.

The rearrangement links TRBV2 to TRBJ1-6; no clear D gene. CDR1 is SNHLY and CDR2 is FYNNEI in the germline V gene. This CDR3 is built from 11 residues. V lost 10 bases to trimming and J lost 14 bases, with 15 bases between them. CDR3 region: CATTVSKALHF. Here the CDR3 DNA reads TGTGCCACTACAGTGTCTAAGGCCCTCCACTTT. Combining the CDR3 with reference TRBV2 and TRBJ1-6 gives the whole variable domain EPEVTQTPSHQVTQMGQEVILRCVPISNHLYFYWYRQILGQKVEFLVSFYNNEISEKSEIFDDQFSVERPDGSNFTLKIRSTKLEDSAMYFCATTVSKALHFGNGTRLTVT.

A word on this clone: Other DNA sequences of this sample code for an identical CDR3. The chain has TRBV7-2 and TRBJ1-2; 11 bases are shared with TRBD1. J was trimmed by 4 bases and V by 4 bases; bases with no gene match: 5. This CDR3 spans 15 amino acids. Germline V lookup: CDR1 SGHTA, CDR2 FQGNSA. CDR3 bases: TGTGCCAGCAGCTCCGGGACAGGGGGTAGCTATGGCTACACCTTC. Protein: CASSSGTGGSYGYTF.

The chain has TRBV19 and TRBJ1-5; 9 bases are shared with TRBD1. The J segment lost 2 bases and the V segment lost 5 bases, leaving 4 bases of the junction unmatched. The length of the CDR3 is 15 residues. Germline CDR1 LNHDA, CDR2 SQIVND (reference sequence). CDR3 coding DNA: TGTGCCAGTAGTTTACAGGGGGCAGGCAATCAGCCCCAGCATTTT. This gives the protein CASSLQGAGNQPQHF.

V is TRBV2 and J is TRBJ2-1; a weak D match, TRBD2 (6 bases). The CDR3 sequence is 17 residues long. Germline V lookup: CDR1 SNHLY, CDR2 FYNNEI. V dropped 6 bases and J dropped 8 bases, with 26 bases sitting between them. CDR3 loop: CASRGGVALGSKDEQFF. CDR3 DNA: TGTGCCAGCAGGGGGGGAGTAGCGTTAGGTTCGAAGGATGAGCAGTTCTTC.